Here is one T cell receptor beta chain with its context. The conserved phenylalanine or tryptophan is not found at the CDR3 terminus, so this likely reflects a read error. This entry belongs to a study of CD8 T cells in Susac syndrome. Purification of the CD8+ and CD4+ T cells relied on negative isolation, and TEMRA cells underwent FACS enrichment. With random hexamers, 0.5 to 1 ug RNA was reverse transcribed. The TCR beta CDR3 was amplified by immunoSEQ multiplex PCR across 54 Vbeta, 13 Jbeta. One entry per CDR3 protein, called by TCRdb with MiXCR from the immunoSEQ multiplex PCR reads. The sample holds about 69,000 distinct CDR3 sequences, over 90% seen once. The V gene's germline CDR1 is PRHDT and CDR2 FYEKMQ (reference sequence). The CDR3 runs to 16 residues. Trimming removed 6 bases from V and 0 bases from J; junction bases left unmatched: 9.

The sample was CD8+ T cells from PBMCs. The receptor comes from a human donor in good health. V usage is TRBV13 and J usage is TRBJ2-7, with 9 bases that match TRBD1. Here the CDR3 DNA reads TGTGCCAGCAGTAAGGAACCGGGACAGGGCTCCTACGAGCAGTACCTC. This sequence encodes CASSKEPGQGSYEQYL.